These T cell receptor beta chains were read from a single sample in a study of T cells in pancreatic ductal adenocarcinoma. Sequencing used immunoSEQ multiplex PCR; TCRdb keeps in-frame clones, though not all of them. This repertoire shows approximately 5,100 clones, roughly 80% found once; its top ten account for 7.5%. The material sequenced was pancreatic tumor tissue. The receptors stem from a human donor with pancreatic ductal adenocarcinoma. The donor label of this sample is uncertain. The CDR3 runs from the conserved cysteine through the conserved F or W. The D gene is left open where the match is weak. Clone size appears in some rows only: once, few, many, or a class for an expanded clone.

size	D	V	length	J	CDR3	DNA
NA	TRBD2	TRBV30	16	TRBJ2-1	CAWSATSGGSYNEQFF	TGTGCCTGGAGTGCTACTAGCGGGGGATCCTACAATGAGCAGTTCTTC
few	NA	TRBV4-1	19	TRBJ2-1	CASSQDSVRGYSSYNEQFF	TGCGCCAGCAGCCAAGACAGCGTCAGGGGTTATAGCTCCTACAATGAGCAGTTCTTC
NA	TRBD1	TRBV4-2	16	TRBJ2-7	CASSHHIGTGGNEQYF	TGTGCCAGCAGCCATCACATAGGGACAGGGGGCAACGAGCAGTACTTC
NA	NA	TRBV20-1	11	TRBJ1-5	CSASPNQPQHF	TGCAGTGCTAGCCCCAATCAGCCCCAGCATTTT
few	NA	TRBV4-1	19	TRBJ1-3	CASSQVRGIGISSGNTIYF	TGCGCCAGCAGCCAAGTGCGGGGAATCGGAATTAGCTCTGGAAACACCATATATTTT
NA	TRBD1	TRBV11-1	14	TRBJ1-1	CASSLGRGQTEAFF	TGTGCCAGCAGCTTAGGTAGGGGGCAGACTGAAGCTTTCTTT
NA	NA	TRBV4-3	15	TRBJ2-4	CASSQDRLSKNIQYF	TGCGCCAGCAGCCAAGACAGGTTGTCCAAAAACATTCAGTACTTC
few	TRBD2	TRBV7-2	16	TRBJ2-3	CASSLLSGGGTDTQYF	TGTGCCAGCAGCCTACTTAGCGGGGGAGGGACAGATACGCAGTATTTT
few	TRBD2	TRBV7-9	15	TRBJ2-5	CASSLGTSGQETQYF	TGTGCCAGCAGCCTAGGGACTAGCGGGCAAGAGACCCAGTACTTC
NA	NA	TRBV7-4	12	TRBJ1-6	CASSWKRSPLHF	TGTGCCAGCAGCTGGAAGAGGTCACCCCTCCACTTT
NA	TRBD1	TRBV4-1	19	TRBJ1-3	CASSQDPPGTGVSGNTIYF	TGCGCCAGCAGCCAAGATCCACCCGGGACAGGCGTCTCTGGAAACACCATATATTTT
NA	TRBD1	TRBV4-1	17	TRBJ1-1	CASSDGTGRTMNTEAFF	TGCGCCAGCAGCGACGGGACAGGACGTACAATGAACACTGAAGCTTTCTTT
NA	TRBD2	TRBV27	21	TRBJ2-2	CASSLVLPGLAGALNTGELFF	TGTGCCAGCAGTTTAGTACTCCCGGGACTAGCGGGAGCGTTGAACACCGGGGAGCTGTTTTTT
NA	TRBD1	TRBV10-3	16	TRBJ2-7	CAISDQNRGNSYEQYF	TGTGCCATCAGTGATCAGAACAGGGGGAACTCCTACGAGCAGTACTTC
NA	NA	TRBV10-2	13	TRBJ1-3	CASMVSSGNTIYF	TGCGCCAGCATGGTTAGCTCTGGAAACACCATATATTTT
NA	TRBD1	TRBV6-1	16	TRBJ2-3	CASSESRGQGEDTQYF	TGTGCCAGCAGTGAATCTAGAGGACAGGGTGAAGATACGCAGTATTTT
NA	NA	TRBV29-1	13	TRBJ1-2	CSVENPGWYGYTF	TGCAGCGTCGAGAACCCGGGATGGTATGGCTACACCTTC
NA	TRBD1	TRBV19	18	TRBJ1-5	CASSSTGASPYSNQPQHF	TGTGCCAGTAGTAGTACAGGGGCCTCGCCATATAGCAATCAGCCCCAGCATTTT
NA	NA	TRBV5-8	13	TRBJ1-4	CASSRRRNEKLFF	TGTGCCAGCAGCCGAAGAAGGAATGAAAAACTGTTTTTT
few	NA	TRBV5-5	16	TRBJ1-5	CASSLAETNARQPQHF	TGTGCCAGCAGCTTGGCCGAGACGAACGCGAGGCAGCCCCAGCATTTT
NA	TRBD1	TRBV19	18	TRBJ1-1	CASSPAGQGASMNTEAFF	TGTGCCAGTAGTCCAGCTGGACAGGGGGCTTCTATGAACACTGAAGCTTTCTTT
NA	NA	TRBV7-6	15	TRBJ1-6	CASSPREGEGSPLHF	TGTGCCAGCAGCCCACGGGAAGGGGAAGGGTCACCCCTCCACTTT
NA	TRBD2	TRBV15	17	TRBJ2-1	CATSRAGFAGGPNEQFF	TGTGCCACCAGCAGAGCGGGTTTTGCGGGAGGGCCGAATGAGCAGTTCTTC
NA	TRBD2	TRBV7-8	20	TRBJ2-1	CASSLGFGTSGPHTYNEQFF	TGTGCCAGCAGCTTAGGGTTCGGGACTAGCGGGCCCCACACCTACAATGAGCAGTTCTTC
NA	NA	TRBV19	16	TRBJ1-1	CASSIPPTGWNTEAFF	TGTGCCAGTAGTATCCCCCCGACAGGTTGGAACACTGAAGCTTTCTTT
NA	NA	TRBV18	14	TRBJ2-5	CASSPGGAGETQYF	TGTGCCAGCTCACCGGGGGGCGCGGGAGAGACCCAGTACTTC
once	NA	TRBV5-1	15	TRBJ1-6	CASSRRGDDNSPLHF	TGCGCCAGCAGTCGACGGGGGGACGATAATTCACCCCTCCACTTT
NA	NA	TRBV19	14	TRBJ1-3	CASSIGRLGIDIYF	TGTGCCAGTAGTATAGGTCGTCTGGGGATTGACATATATTTT
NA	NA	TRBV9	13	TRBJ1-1	CASSPRRNTEAFF	TGTGCCAGCAGCCCCCGAAGGAACACTGAAGCTTTCTTT
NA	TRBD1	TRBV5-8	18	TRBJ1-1	CASSLGGTGGSMNTEAFF	TGTGCCAGCAGCTTGGGGGGAACAGGGGGCTCGATGAACACTGAAGCTTTCTTT
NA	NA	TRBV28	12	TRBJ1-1	CASSSSQMLAFF	TGTGCCAGCAGTTCCTCACAGATGTTGGCTTTCTTT